These 28 T cell receptor beta chains originate from one sample sequenced in a study of blood T cell repertoires in COVID-19. Measured with immunoSEQ multiplex PCR; TCRdb has only the in-frame clones, and not every one. The sample has roughly 670,000 clones; 70% to 90% are singletons. Sequenced sample: peripheral blood. The receptors shown here come from a woman between 18 and 30 years old with acute or convalescent COVID-19.

The rearrangement links TRBV5-6 to TRBJ2-7; 10 bases are a match to TRBD1. After removal of 4 bases from V and 5 bases from J, the junction contained 12 bases not matched to a gene. Germline loops: CDR1 SGHDT, CDR2 YYEEEE. The CDR3 extends over 16 amino acids. CDR3 DNA: TGTGCCAGCAGCCACGTCTACCCCGGGACAGGGGACGAGCAGTACTTC. The encoded protein is CASSHVYPGTGDEQYF. The whole variable domain, filled in from reference TRBV5-6 and TRBJ2-7, reads DAGVTQSPTHLIKTRGQQVTLRCSPKSGHDTVSWYQQALGQGPQFIFQYYEEEERQRGNFPDRFSGHQFPNYSSELNVNALLLGDSALYLCASSHVYPGTGDEQYFGPGTRLTVT.

Concerning this clone: The junction differs from germline at one of its ends, possibly a read error. The chain carries TRBV5-1 and TRBJ2-3, with TRBD1 identical over 8 bases. In germline, CDR1 is SGHRS, CDR2 YFSETQ. The CDR3 sequence is 14 residues long. CDR3 DNA: TGCGCCAGCAGCTTGGATGGCGGGACAGGTACGCAGTATTTT. It translates to CASSLDGGTGTQYF.

V is TRBV6-5 and J is TRBJ1-6; weak D call: TRBD1 (5 bases). Germline CDR1 reads MNHEY; CDR2 reads SVGAGI. V lost 4 bases to trimming and J lost 5 bases, with 15 bases between them. The CDR3 runs to 16 residues. The CDR3 reads CASSFPGRIHNSPLHF. The CDR3 DNA follows: TGTGCCAGCAGTTTCCCAGGGAGGATTCATAATTCACCCCTCCACTTT.

This chain connects TRBV6-1 to TRBJ2-3, with TRBD1 matching 12 bases. The CDR3 is 16 residues long. V shed 2 bases, J shed 2 bases, and the junction held 2 bases outside the gene matches. CDR1 and CDR2 (germline): MNHNS, SASEGT. The chain's CDR3 is CASSEMGQGATDTQYF. Here the CDR3 DNA reads TGTGCCAGCAGTGAAATGGGACAGGGGGCCACAGATACGCAGTATTTT.

J is TRBJ1-5 and V is TRBV12-3 or TRBV12-4; the D is unclear. V lost 3 bases, J lost 7 bases, and 10 bases lay in between. The CDR3 sequence is 13 residues long. In nucleotides, the CDR3 is TGTGCCAGCAGTTTTGAACAGTTCCAGCCCCAGCATTTT. It codes for CASSFEQFQPQHF.

The V and J genes are TRBV27 and TRBJ2-7, with 7 bases matching TRBD1. Trimming at V came to 6 bases and at J to 3 bases, leaving 8 bases not matched to a gene. CDR3 length: 14 residues. The germline gives CDR1 MNHEY, CDR2 SMNVEV (reference sequence). CDR3 sequence (DNA): TGTGCCAGCAGCTCCACAGGGGCCGACTACGAGCAGTACTTC. It yields the protein CASSSTGADYEQYF.

The rearrangement joins TRBV6-5 to TRBJ2-3; D unresolved. CDR3 length: 14 residues. In germline, CDR1 is MNHEY, CDR2 SVGAGI. V lost 6 bases to trimming and J lost 1 base, with 11 bases between them. The CDR3 sequence: CASRDFAGTDTQYF. Written as DNA, the CDR3 is TGTGCCAGCAGAGACTTTGCCGGCACAGATACGCAGTATTTT.

This clone showed up just once. The chain carries TRBV11-2 and TRBJ2-7; perhaps TRBD2 as D (6 bases). CDR3 length equals 14 residues. Germline CDR1 and CDR2: SGHAT and FQNNGV. Trimming shortened V by 0 bases and J by 6 bases, and 12 bases separated the two germline ends. The CDR3 DNA reads as TGTGCCAGCAGCTTAGAGGGACTTACAGGCGAGCAGTACTTC. It yields the protein CASSLEGLTGEQYF.

J is TRBJ1-1 and V is TRBV5-1, with 9 bases lining up with TRBD1. After removal of 3 bases from V and 0 bases from J, the junction contained 9 bases not matched to a gene. CDR1 is SGHRS, CDR2 YFSETQ, per germline. This CDR3 contains 17 residues. The CDR3 coding sequence is TGCGCCAGCAGCTCCCGGGACAGGGTGGGATTGAACACTGAAGCTTTCTTT. Protein: CASSSRDRVGLNTEAFF.

The rearrangement joins TRBV9 to TRBJ1-2, with D maybe TRBD1 (6 bases). The V end was cut by 3 bases, the J end by 0 bases, with 9 bases between. Germline V gene data show CDR1 as SGDLS and CDR2 as YYNGEE. This CDR3 contains 14 residues. The chain's CDR3 is CASSGTAPNYGYTF. The DNA of the CDR3 is TGTGCCAGCAGCGGGACAGCGCCTAACTATGGCTACACCTTC.

The chain employs TRBV5-1 and TRBJ1-2; 8 positions match TRBD1. Trimming took 0 bases from V and 8 from J; bases not matched to a gene: 6. CDR1 is SGHRS, CDR2 YFSETQ, per germline. The CDR3 has 14 residues. The CDR3 loop reads CASSLETGAGGYTF. Here the CDR3 DNA reads TGCGCCAGCAGCTTGGAGACAGGGGCGGGAGGCTACACCTTC. The variable domain in full, completed from reference TRBV5-1 and TRBJ1-2, reads KAGVTQTPRYLIKTRGQQVTLSCSPISGHRSVSWYQQTPGQGLQFLFEYFSETQRNKGNFPGRFSGRQFSNSRSEMNVSTLELGDSALYLCASSLETGAGGYTFGSGTRLTVV.

The chain recombines TRBV7-2 with TRBJ1-6; weak D call: TRBD1 (6 bases). Germline V CDR1 and CDR2: SGHTA, FQGNSA. The CDR3 extends over 14 amino acids. V shed 4 bases and J shed 7 bases, with 11 bases lying between them. CDR3 in amino acids: CASSYRDRNSPLHF. CDR3 sequence (DNA): TGTGCCAGCAGCTACAGGGATCGAAATTCACCCCTCCACTTT.

The chain carries TRBV13 and TRBJ1-2, with TRBD1 identical over 8 bases. This CDR3 region has 16 residues. Trimming took 4 bases from V and 6 from J; bases not matched to a gene: 13. Germline assignment: CDR1 PRHDT and CDR2 FYEKMQ (reference sequence). CDR3 sequence: CASSSLTGAPVDGYTF. The CDR3 DNA is TGTGCCAGCAGCTCCCTGACAGGGGCCCCTGTGGATGGCTACACCTTC.

The count of this clone is one. The V gene is TRBV9, the J gene TRBJ1-2; the D gene is possibly TRBD1 (6 bases). Deletions cut 3 bases from V and 2 bases from J, with 17 bases between. From germline, CDR1 is SGDLS and CDR2 YYNGEE. The CDR3 is 16 amino acids. The CDR3 region is CASSERAGARNYGYTF. In DNA, the CDR3 is TGTGCCAGCAGCGAGAGGGCAGGGGCGCGGAACTATGGCTACACCTTC.

This chain links TRBV7-9 with TRBJ1-2; possibly TRBD1 for D (5 bases). The CDR3 is made up of 14 amino acids. V lost 2 bases to trimming and J lost 1 base, with 8 bases between them. Germline assignment: CDR1 SEHNR and CDR2 FQNEAQ (reference sequence). CDR3 in amino acids: CASSLQGFNYGYTF. The CDR3 nucleotides read TGTGCCAGCAGCTTACAGGGATTTAACTATGGCTACACCTTC.

The chain couples TRBV3-1 (or the pseudogene TRBV3-2) to TRBJ2-5; 11 bases are shared with TRBD2. V lost 5 bases, J lost 12 bases, and 11 bases stayed unmatched. The V gene's germline CDR1 is LGHDT and CDR2 YNNKEL (reference sequence). The CDR3 is 14 amino acids. CDR3 residues: CASSYSGGAGFEYF. The CDR3 DNA is TGTGCCAGCAGCTATAGCGGGGGGGCCGGGTTCGAGTACTTC.

About this clone: This may stem from a read error, because a much larger clone lies one nucleotide away. The chain couples TRBV13 to TRBJ2-5, with D perhaps matching TRBD1 (6 bases). The germline V gene has CDR1 PRHDT and CDR2 FYEKMQ (reference sequence). V lost 8 bases and J 1 base, leaving 17 bases between the germline ends. There are 15 residues in the CDR3. CDR3 in DNA: TGTGCCAGCCACCCGGGGTGGGGGCTCCAAGAGACCCAGTACTTC. This codes for CASHPGWGLQETQYF.

V is TRBV18 and J is TRBJ2-3, with unresolved D. V lost 3 bases and J lost 0, with 4 bases in between. The CDR3 runs 13 residues. Germline CDR1 and CDR2: KGHSH and LQKENI. Here the CDR3 DNA reads TGTGCCAGCTCACCCCTAAGCACAGATACGCAGTATTTT. This translates into CASSPLSTDTQYF.

The rearrangement joins TRBV27 to TRBJ2-7; D possibly corresponds to TRBD2 (6 bases). The CDR3 extends over 13 amino acids. Germline V gene lookup returns CDR1 MNHEY and CDR2 SMNVEV (reference sequence). The V gene lost 7 bases and the J gene lost 1 base, with 11 bases spanning the gap. The CDR3 loop reads CASTNGGSYEQYF. The CDR3 DNA reads as TGTGCCAGCACCAACGGGGGATCCTACGAGCAGTACTTC.

The CDR3 bases are TGCGCCAGCAGTCGGCAGACAGGGGGCGAGCAGTACTTC. Translating it yields CASSRQTGGEQYF. This chain connects TRBV23-1 to TRBJ2-7, with 9 bases matching TRBD1. TRBV23-1 carries the ORF label, with uncertain function. Unmatched junction bases numbered 4, after V lost 4 bases and J lost 6 bases. The CDR3 loop spans 13 amino acids.

The chain is built from TRBV19 and TRBJ1-5; 9 bases are shared with TRBD1. There are 15 residues in the CDR3. After removal of 5 bases from V and 7 bases from J, the junction contained 9 bases not matched to a gene. Germline lookup yields CDR1 LNHDA and CDR2 SQIVND (reference sequence). The CDR3 sequence: CASSAEDRGDQPQHF. In nucleotides, the CDR3 is TGTGCCAGTAGTGCCGAGGACAGGGGAGACCAGCCCCAGCATTTT.

V and J are TRBV3-1 (or the pseudogene TRBV3-2) and TRBJ2-7; possibly TRBD2 for D (6 bases). Between the trimmed V and J ends, which lost 4 bases and 3 bases, there was a span of 13 bases. Per germline, CDR1 LGHDT and CDR2 YNNKEL (reference sequence). This CDR3 has 14 residues. CDR3 in DNA: TGTGCCAGCAGCCCATGGGACTCCTTCTACGAGCAGTACTTC. Protein sequence: CASSPWDSFYEQYF.

V usage is TRBV2 and J usage is TRBJ2-7; 11 bases map to TRBD2. This CDR3 is built from 19 residues. The germline V gene encodes CDR1 SNHLY and CDR2 FYNNEI. With 5 bases clipped from V and 4 bases from J, the junction kept 19 bases outside the gene matches. DNA for the CDR3: TGTGCCAGCAGTCCGACCAAGCCCTATAGCGGGGGGGGCCCATACGAGCAGTACTTC. Translated, it gives CASSPTKPYSGGGPYEQYF.

The chain links TRBV7-9 to TRBJ2-3; 9 positions agree with TRBD2. CDR1 is SEHNR, CDR2 FQNEAQ, per germline (reference sequence). The CDR3 loop spans 15 amino acids. The V segment lost 7 bases and the J segment 2 bases; nucleotides outside the gene matches: 7. For the CDR3, the DNA is TGTGCCAGCACATTAGCGGGGGCCGCCACAGATACGCAGTATTTT. Residues: CASTLAGAATDTQYF.

The chain recombines TRBV23-1 with TRBJ2-1; 10 bases align to TRBD1. TRBV23-1 is marked as an open reading frame, function uncertain. The CDR3 contains 14 residues. With V trimmed by 4 bases and J by 6 bases, 3 bases remained unmatched. The CDR3 sequence is CASSRTGGSNEQFF. The CDR3, as DNA: TGCGCCAGCAGTCGGACAGGGGGTTCCAATGAGCAGTTCTTC.

The gene calls are TRBV18 and TRBJ2-2; D may be TRBD1 (6 bases). The CDR3 covers 15 residues. Looked up from germline, CDR1 is KGHSH and CDR2 is LQKENI. V was cut by 3 bases and J by 2 bases, with 10 bases left in between. CDR3 sequence (DNA): TGTGCCAGCTCACCTATGGGACAAAACACCGGGGAGCTGTTTTTT. As protein: CASSPMGQNTGELFF. Together with reference TRBV18 and TRBJ2-2, the CDR3 gives the full variable domain: NAGVMQNPRHLVRRRGQEARLRCSPMKGHSHVYWYRQLPEEGLKFMVYLQKENIIDESGMPKERFSAEFPKEGPSILRIQQVVRGDSAAYFCASSPMGQNTGELFFGEGSRLTVL.

The chain combines TRBV20-1 with TRBJ1-5, with 7 bases aligning to TRBD1. CDR3 length: 15 amino acids. Trimming took 3 bases from V and 3 from J; bases not matched to a gene: 8. The V gene's germline CDR1 is DFQATT and CDR2 SNEGSKA (reference sequence). CDR3 region: CSASPRTGHNQPQHF. Written as DNA, the CDR3 is TGCAGTGCTAGTCCTCGGACAGGACACAATCAGCCCCAGCATTTT.

The sample holds one count of this clone. This chain joins TRBV9 and TRBJ1-4, with D hard to call. V shed 3 bases and J shed 0 bases, with 6 bases lying between them. Germline V gene data show CDR1 as SGDLS and CDR2 as YYNGEE. The CDR3 sequence is 14 residues long. The CDR3 sequence is CASSDQTTNEKLFF. The CDR3 DNA follows: TGTGCCAGCAGCGATCAGACAACTAATGAAAAACTGTTTTTT.